The 29 T cell receptor beta chains given below trace back to one sample, sequenced in a study of cytomegalovirus exposure and HLA in healthy donors. PCR involved 60 Vbeta and 13 Jbeta primers. The assay was immunoSEQ multiplex PCR, and TCRdb's table has in-frame clones only and misses some. This sample carries 150,000 to 160,000 clones, 80% of them seen once, and the ten largest clones take roughly 13%. The sequencing sample was made of PBMCs. These receptors were taken from a man aged 30 to 45 in good health and CMV-seropositive.

The chain carries TRBV27 and TRBJ1-2; no definite D call. Germline V gene lookup returns CDR1 MNHEY and CDR2 SMNVEV (reference sequence). This CDR3 is built from 13 residues. V was pared by 2 bases and J by 5 bases, with 9 bases between. CDR3 region: CASSLVRGYGYTF. The CDR3 DNA sequence: TGTGCCAGCAGTTTAGTGCGGGGATATGGCTACACCTTC.

This sequence joins TRBV6-1 and TRBJ2-1; no firm D call. Germline V CDR1 and CDR2: MNHNS, SASEGT. This CDR3 has 14 residues. Trimming pared 7 bases from V and 0 bases from J, leaving 10 bases between. The CDR3 region is CASTQKSSYNEQFF. The CDR3 nucleotides read TGTGCCAGCACACAGAAAAGCTCCTACAATGAGCAGTTCTTC.

The chain links TRBV7-9 to TRBJ2-3; 9 bases are a match to TRBD1. The CDR3 covers 16 residues. V was pared by 7 bases and J by 2 bases, with 10 bases of the junction left unmatched. Germline CDR1 reads SEHNR; CDR2 reads FQNEAQ (reference sequence). CDR3 DNA sequence: TGTGCCAGCATCTCATTTACAGGGGGCTTCACAGATACGCAGTATTTT. This sequence encodes CASISFTGGFTDTQYF.

The chain uses TRBV9 and TRBJ2-3; TRBD1 might be the D (6 bases). Between the trimmed V and J ends, which lost 0 bases and 2 bases, there was a span of 10 bases. Germline values: CDR1 SGDLS, CDR2 YYNGEE. The CDR3 is made up of 15 amino acids. The CDR3 is CASSVASGDTDTQYF. CDR3 sequence (DNA): TGTGCCAGCAGCGTAGCTTCAGGGGACACAGATACGCAGTATTTT. Variable domain in full (rest from reference TRBV9 and TRBJ2-3): DSGVTQTPKHLITATGQRVTLRCSPRSGDLSVYWYQQSLDQGLQFLIQYYNGEERAKGNILERFSAQQFPDLHSELNLSSLELGDSALYFCASSVASGDTDTQYFGPGTRLTVL.

The chain employs TRBV11-3 and TRBJ2-5; 8 nucleotides align to TRBD2. This CDR3 comprises 15 residues. CDR1 is SGHNT and CDR2 is YENEEA in the germline V gene. The trim removed 5 bases at V and 5 bases at J, leaving 10 bases unmatched. CDR3 in amino acids: CASSRNSGGGETQYF. The CDR3 DNA follows: TGTGCCAGCAGCCGGAACAGCGGGGGCGGGGAGACCCAGTACTTC.

The chain recombines TRBV11-2 with TRBJ2-7; 7 bases match TRBD1. Trimming removed 5 bases from V and 3 bases from J; junction bases left unmatched: 7. This CDR3 is 14 amino acids long. Germline V gene data show CDR1 as SGHAT and CDR2 as FQNNGV. This CDR3 reads CASSNRDSDYEQYF. DNA for the CDR3: TGTGCCAGCAGCAACCGGGACAGCGACTACGAGCAGTACTTC.

The rearrangement uses TRBV5-1 and TRBJ2-2; 7 bases line up with TRBD2. V lost 6 bases, J lost 2 bases, and 7 bases stayed unmatched. Germline CDR1 SGHRS, CDR2 YFSETQ. The CDR3 runs to 15 residues. The CDR3 region has the DNA TGCGCCAGCAACCGGGGAGGGATCAACACCGGGGAGCTGTTTTTT. It specifies CASNRGGINTGELFF.

The chain uses TRBV6-1 and TRBJ2-1, with TRBD2 matching 13 bases. J lost 9 bases, V lost 4 bases, and 6 bases had no gene match. Germline CDR1 and CDR2: MNHNS and SASEGT. CDR3 size: 15 residues. The CDR3 DNA reads as TGTGCCAGCAGTGTAAGGACTAGCGGGAGCGGTGAGCAGTTCTTC. Translation gives CASSVRTSGSGEQFF.

This clone appeared once. The chain employs TRBV5-1 and TRBJ2-7; D is perhaps TRBD1 (5 bases). CDR1 is SGHRS and CDR2 is YFSETQ in the germline V gene. The ends were cut back, 0 bases at V and 0 bases at J, with 10 bases in the middle. CDR3 length equals 15 residues. CDR3 coding DNA: TGCGCCAGCAGCTTGGGGGGCTCCTCCTCCTACGAGCAGTACTTC. Protein sequence: CASSLGGSSSYEQYF. The full variable domain, its missing parts supplied by reference TRBV5-1 and TRBJ2-7, is KAGVTQTPRYLIKTRGQQVTLSCSPISGHRSVSWYQQTPGQGLQFLFEYFSETQRNKGNFPGRFSGRQFSNSRSEMNVSTLELGDSALYLCASSLGGSSSYEQYFGPGTRLTVT.

The genes are TRBV10-3 and TRBJ2-7, with D tentatively TRBD2 (5 bases). This CDR3 spans 13 amino acids. Germline CDR1 is ENHRY and CDR2 is SYGVKD. V was shortened by 6 bases and J by 6 bases, with 15 bases between the two germline ends. The CDR3 is CAIRRPGGSEQYF. The CDR3 nucleotides are TGTGCCATCAGGAGGCCAGGAGGATCCGAGCAGTACTTC.

The chain has TRBV28 and TRBJ1-1; no clear D. This CDR3 is 17 amino acids long. The V and J ends lost 1 base and 0 bases respectively, with 15 bases between them. CDR1 is MDHEN, CDR2 SYDVKM, per germline. CDR3 in amino acids: CASSLSGKQQLNTEAFF. CDR3 bases: TGTGCCAGCAGTTTATCGGGGAAACAACAATTGAACACTGAAGCTTTCTTT. The entire variable domain, with the rest obtained from reference TRBV28 and TRBJ1-1, is as follows: DVKVTQSSRYLVKRTGEKVFLECVQDMDHENMFWYRQDPGLGLRLIYFSYDVKMKEKGDIPEGYSVSREKKERFSLILESASTNQTSMYLCASSLSGKQQLNTEAFFGQGTRLTVV.

The chain couples TRBV27 to TRBJ2-1, with TRBD2 matching over 7 bases. CDR3 length equals 15 residues. Looked up from germline, CDR1 is MNHEY and CDR2 is SMNVEV (reference sequence). V was pared by 5 bases and J by 2 bases, with 6 bases of the junction left unmatched. In nucleotides, the CDR3 is TGTGCCAGCAGTCTGCTAGCGGAAACCTACAATGAGCAGTTCTTC. Translated, it gives CASSLLAETYNEQFF.

This chain links TRBV10-3 with TRBJ2-3; TRBD2 agrees at 9 bases. Per the germline V gene, CDR1 is ENHRY and CDR2 is SYGVKD. Trimming took 8 bases from V and 1 from J; bases not matched to a gene: 4. The CDR3 is made up of 14 amino acids. CDR3 region: CAIGTSRGTDTQYF. In DNA, the CDR3 is TGTGCCATCGGGACTAGCAGGGGCACAGATACGCAGTATTTT.

V and J are TRBV7-9 and TRBJ2-7; 7 bases map to TRBD1. There are 15 residues in the CDR3. Germline lookup yields CDR1 SEHNR and CDR2 FQNEAQ (reference sequence). The ends lost 5 bases at V and 0 bases at J; junction bases unmatched: 7. The CDR3 loop is CASSPRQGRSYEQYF. CDR3 bases: TGTGCCAGCAGCCCAAGACAGGGCCGCTCCTACGAGCAGTACTTC.

CDR3 DNA: TGCGCCAGCAGCCCTAATGCCCCGAACACCGGGGAGCTGTTTTTT. It specifies CASSPNAPNTGELFF. The chain carries TRBV4-1 and TRBJ2-2; D unclear. Germline V CDR1 and CDR2: MGHRA, YSYEKL. The V and J ends lost 4 bases and 0 bases respectively, with 9 bases between them. The CDR3 consists of 15 residues.

This chain joins TRBV7-6 and TRBJ2-1; a weak D match, TRBD2 (5 bases). V lost 2 bases and J 0 bases, leaving 11 bases between the germline ends. The CDR3 has 16 amino acids. Germline V gives CDR1 SGHVS, CDR2 FNYEAQ. CDR3 bases: TGTGCCAGCAGCTTACGGGCGGGCAGCTCCTACAATGAGCAGTTCTTC. This gives the protein CASSLRAGSSYNEQFF.

This clone was recorded only once. The chain uses TRBV7-9 and TRBJ2-5, with 10 positions matching TRBD2. This CDR3 comprises 16 residues. Germline lookup yields CDR1 SEHNR and CDR2 FQNEAQ (reference sequence). V trimming: 5 bases; J trimming: 5 bases; junction bases outside the gene matches: 11. The DNA of the CDR3 is TGTGCCAGCAGCCACCCGGGGAGCGGGAGGGCGGAGACCCAGTACTTC. Translated, it gives CASSHPGSGRAETQYF.

This clone has only a few counts. This sequence joins TRBV5-1 and TRBJ2-1, with D tentatively TRBD2 (5 bases). Germline V CDR1 and CDR2: SGHRS, YFSETQ. V lost 4 bases and J lost 10, with 21 bases in between. The CDR3 has 15 amino acids. CDR3 amino acids: CASSAAGETRAEQFF. The CDR3 DNA is TGCGCCAGCAGCGCGGCGGGCGAAACCCGGGCGGAGCAGTTCTTC.

This chain links TRBV6-6 with TRBJ2-7, with TRBD1 as a possible D gene (5 bases). The CDR3 totals 13 residues. V was cut by 8 bases and J by 0 bases, with 11 bases left in between. Germline V CDR1 and CDR2: MNHNY, SVGAGI (reference sequence). The CDR3 DNA follows: TGTGCCAGCGGGGCAGGGATCTCCTACGAGCAGTACTTC. Residues: CASGAGISYEQYF.

This clone was found once. The chain employs TRBV4-2 and TRBJ2-5, with 13 bases aligning to TRBD2. The V and J ends lost 4 bases and 2 bases, in that order; junction bases with no gene match: 10. Germline CDR1 and CDR2: LGHNA and YNFKEQ. This CDR3 spans 18 amino acids. CDR3 nucleotide sequence: TGTGCCAGCAGCCGAACTAGCGGGAGGGCCCTGGGACAAGAGACCCAGTACTTC. It encodes CASSRTSGRALGQETQYF.

On this clone: It is unclear where the CDR3 begins or ends on the DNA, so no DNA is shown, and the CDR3 is as TCRdb lists it. V gene TRBV5-1 combines with J gene TRBJ1-4; the D call in the table, TRBD1, was not verified against the DNA. Germline V gene data show CDR1 as SGHRS and CDR2 as YFSETQ. The CDR3 contains 14 residues when both ends are counted. The CDR3 sequence is CASSFGPGAEKLFF.

The CDR3 here is CASSLASAGEADTQYF. The CDR3 DNA reads TGTGCCAGCAGCTTAGCGTCGGCGGGAGAGGCTGATACGCAGTATTTT. The chain is built from TRBV7-2 and TRBJ2-3; 7 bases agree with TRBD2. Germline CDR1 SGHTA, CDR2 FQGNSA. The V segment lost 0 bases and the J segment 6 bases; nucleotides outside the gene matches: 9. CDR3 size: 16 residues.

The chain has TRBV5-1 and TRBJ2-7; 8 nucleotides line up with TRBD1. CDR3 size: 17 residues. The V gene's germline CDR1 is SGHRS and CDR2 YFSETQ. V lost 4 bases to trimming and J lost 2 bases; unmatched junction nucleotides: 14. CDR3 coding DNA: TGCGCCAGCAGCCCGGGCGACAGGACAGGGCGTACCTACGAGCAGTACTTC. Encoded protein: CASSPGDRTGRTYEQYF.

The chain combines TRBV29-1 with TRBJ2-5; TRBD2 matches at 15 bases. The end of the DNA fits TRBJ2-7 better, so the J call may be wrong. Germline loops: CDR1 SQVTM, CDR2 ANQGSEA. The CDR3 length is 15 residues. Here the CDR3 reads CSVYGLAGGPREQYF. CDR3 sequence (DNA): TGCAGCGTTTACGGACTAGCGGGAGGGCCTCGCGAGCAGTACTTC.

The genes are TRBV4-2 and TRBJ1-3; 9 bases are shared with TRBD1. Trimming took 0 bases from V and 8 from J; bases not matched to a gene: 14. Germline assignment: CDR1 LGHNA and CDR2 YNFKEQ. The CDR3 runs 18 residues. In DNA form, the CDR3 reads TGTGCCAGCAGCCAAGATTTCGTAGGGACAGGGAATAGAGACACCATATATTTT. It translates to CASSQDFVGTGNRDTIYF.

The J gene is TRBJ2-2, the V gene TRBV9; unclear D gene. V lost 4 bases, J lost 4 bases, and 17 bases lay in between. Germline CDR1 is SGDLS and CDR2 is YYNGEE. This CDR3 has 16 amino acids. CDR3 bases: TGTGCCAGCAGCCGCACCCTGGCCAGTCTCACCGGGGAGCTGTTTTTT. Amino acid sequence: CASSRTLASLTGELFF. The whole variable domain, remainder taken from reference TRBV9 and TRBJ2-2, is DSGVTQTPKHLITATGQRVTLRCSPRSGDLSVYWYQQSLDQGLQFLIQYYNGEERAKGNILERFSAQQFPDLHSELNLSSLELGDSALYFCASSRTLASLTGELFFGEGSRLTVL.

The chain has TRBV19 and TRBJ2-6, with 11 bases identical to TRBD1. The junction had 10 bases not matched to a gene; V was cut back by 0 bases and J by 0 bases. The CDR3 loop spans 21 amino acids. Germline values: CDR1 LNHDA, CDR2 SQIVND (reference sequence). The CDR3 is CASSIERGDRGSYSGANVLTF. In DNA form, the CDR3 reads TGTGCCAGTAGTATAGAGAGAGGGGACAGGGGGTCCTACTCTGGGGCCAACGTCCTGACTTTC.

Notes on this clone: Other DNA sequences of this sample code for an identical CDR3. This chain joins TRBV5-4 and TRBJ2-7; D gene unclear. Germline V gene sequence: CDR1 SGHNT, CDR2 YYREEE (reference sequence). The CDR3 sequence is 13 residues long. The V and J ends lost 2 bases and 0 bases respectively, with 6 bases between them. The CDR3 is CASSFADSYEQYF. CDR3 nucleotides: TGTGCCAGCAGCTTCGCAGACTCCTACGAGCAGTACTTC.

The V gene is TRBV7-9, the J gene TRBJ2-4; the match to TRBD1 covers 12 bases. The CDR3 has 14 amino acids. CDR1 is SEHNR, CDR2 FQNEAQ, per germline (reference sequence). Losses at the gene ends were 3 bases for V and 8 bases for J; bases not matched to a gene: 2. This CDR3 is CASSLGQGADIQYF. CDR3 in DNA: TGTGCCAGCAGCTTGGGACAGGGGGCGGACATTCAGTACTTC.